Presented here are 13 T cell receptor beta chains from one specimen sequenced in a study of blood T cell repertoires in COVID-19 (dated by TCRdb to about 2020). Library construction relied on the immunoSEQ multiplex PCR assay. Drawn from immuneACCESS, this table holds only the in-frame rearrangements with V and J called that TCRdb kept. Clones are partly lost; checked studies trace under half to an unresolved V gene and leave the rest unexplained. The sample table lists about 230,000 clones, 88% of them with a count of one. 2% to 2.5% of the sample rests with the top ten. The sequenced sample consisted of PBMCs or T cells enriched from blood (not recorded which). These receptors were obtained from a woman aged 35 to 49 with acute COVID-19.

V is TRBV12-5 and J is TRBJ2-5; 10 bases align to TRBD2. This CDR3 region has 17 residues. Trimming at V came to 0 bases and at J to 4 bases, leaving 8 bases not matched to a gene. Germline V gene lookup returns CDR1 LGHNT and CDR2 FRNRAP. CDR3 protein: CASGLVLAGEVGETQYF. The CDR3 bases are TGTGCTAGTGGTTTGGTTCTAGCGGGAGAAGTTGGAGAGACCCAGTACTTC.

This rearrangement joins TRBV14 to TRBJ1-5, with D maybe TRBD1 (6 bases). The CDR3 spans 21 residues. CDR1 SGHDN and CDR2 FVKESK come from the germline V gene. The V gene lost 4 bases and the J gene lost 0 bases, with 28 bases spanning the gap. CDR3 loop: CASSPPFPDRNWNHSNQPQHF. The CDR3 DNA sequence: TGTGCCAGCAGCCCTCCCTTCCCCGACAGGAATTGGAATCATAGCAATCAGCCCCAGCATTTT.

The V gene is TRBV7-9, the J gene TRBJ1-2; no firm D call. CDR1 is SEHNR and CDR2 is FQNEAQ in the germline V gene (reference sequence). Trimming left V 0 bases short and J 5 bases short, with 10 bases between. This CDR3 has 14 residues. The CDR3 sequence: CASSLAWALYGYTF. The CDR3 bases are TGTGCCAGCAGCTTAGCGTGGGCACTTTATGGCTACACCTTC.

This chain links TRBV11-3 with TRBJ2-3; tentative D call: TRBD1 (6 bases). CDR1 SGHNT and CDR2 YENEEA come from the germline V gene. Deletions cut 3 bases from V and 2 bases from J, with 15 bases between. The CDR3 spans 16 residues. The CDR3 nucleotides read TGTGCCAGCAGCTTCCAACAGGGTCCCTTCACAGATACGCAGTATTTT. Its translation is CASSFQQGPFTDTQYF.

The CDR3 nucleotides are TGTGCCAGTAGTGAACAGCTGAACTATGGCTACACCTTC. Amino acids: CASSEQLNYGYTF. The chain is built from TRBV19 and TRBJ1-2; no reliable D call. CDR1 and CDR2 from the germline V gene are LNHDA and SQIVND (reference sequence). V was pared by 5 bases and J by 2 bases, with 9 bases between. CDR3 length: 13 residues.

The chain uses TRBV10-3 and TRBJ2-2; the match to TRBD1 covers 7 bases. Germline trimming cut 11 bases from V and 3 bases from J; bases unmatched to any gene: 9. Germline V CDR1 and CDR2: ENHRY, SYGVKD. This CDR3 is 14 amino acids long. The CDR3 sequence: CASSVDRDTGELFF. DNA for the CDR3: TGTGCCTCCTCAGTTGACAGGGACACCGGGGAGCTGTTTTTT.

The chain recombines TRBV18 with TRBJ2-7; 7 bases agree with TRBD1. Trimming at V came to 5 bases and at J to 2 bases, leaving 9 bases not matched to a gene. Germline loops: CDR1 KGHSH, CDR2 LQKENI. There are 15 residues in the CDR3. CDR3 in DNA: TGTGCCAGCTCAACCGACAGGGTTGGTGCCTACGAGCAGTACGTC. Translating it yields CASSTDRVGAYEQYV.

This clone was counted a single time. The V and J genes are TRBV10-3 and TRBJ1-4, with 9 positions matching TRBD1. This CDR3 is 15 amino acids long. The V gene end was trimmed by 6 bases and the J gene end by 5 bases; junction bases not matched to a gene: 7. Looked up from germline, CDR1 is ENHRY and CDR2 is SYGVKD. CDR3 protein: CAISRDRGGNEKLFF. CDR3 in DNA: TGTGCCATCAGCCGAGACAGGGGGGGAAATGAAAAACTGTTTTTT.

This clone was seen only a few times. The chain has TRBV19 and TRBJ1-1; 7 positions match TRBD1. Trimming cost V 4 bases and J 3 bases; bases outside gene matches: 14. The CDR3 length is 17 residues. Germline V gene lookup returns CDR1 LNHDA and CDR2 SQIVND (reference sequence). The CDR3: CASSNPESDRVDTEAFF. DNA for the CDR3: TGTGCCAGTAGTAACCCCGAGTCTGACAGGGTGGACACTGAAGCTTTCTTT.

This chain links TRBV7-9 with TRBJ1-2, with TRBD1 as a possible D gene (5 bases). The germline V gene has CDR1 SEHNR and CDR2 FQNEAQ (reference sequence). V was cut by 1 base and J by 2 bases, with 11 bases left in between. The CDR3 covers 15 residues. CDR3: CASSLELAGNYGYTF. The DNA of the CDR3 is TGTGCCAGCAGCTTAGAATTGGCAGGGAACTATGGCTACACCTTC. The full variable domain, its missing parts supplied by reference TRBV7-9 and TRBJ1-2, is DTGVSQNPRHKITKRGQNVTFRCDPISEHNRLYWYRQTLGQGPEFLTYFQNEAQLEKSRLLSDRFSAERPKGSFSTLEIQRTEQGDSAMYLCASSLELAGNYGYTFGSGTRLTVV.

This sequence joins TRBV30 and TRBJ2-1; 13 bases are a match to TRBD2. The CDR3 consists of 16 residues. The trim removed 5 bases at V and 2 bases at J, leaving 6 bases unmatched. Germline values: CDR1 GTSNPN, CDR2 SVGIG (reference sequence). CDR3 nucleotides: TGTGCCTGGGTGGGACTAGCGGGGCGTCCCTACAATGAGCAGTTCTTC. This gives the protein CAWVGLAGRPYNEQFF.

This sequence joins TRBV11-2 and TRBJ2-4; D is perhaps TRBD1 (6 bases). The CDR3 extends over 12 amino acids. Trimming stripped 6 bases from V and 8 bases from J, with 11 bases between. Germline values: CDR1 SGHAT, CDR2 FQNNGV. The chain's CDR3 is CASRTGVDIQYF. CDR3 in DNA: TGTGCCAGCAGGACAGGTGTGGACATTCAGTACTTC. Complete variable domain (other parts from reference TRBV11-2 and TRBJ2-4): EAGVAQSPRYKIIEKRQSVAFWCNPISGHATLYWYQQILGQGPKLLIQFQNNGVVDDSQLPKDRFSAERLKGVDSTLKIQPAKLEDSAVYLCASRTGVDIQYFGAGTRLSVL.

This chain links TRBV5-4 with TRBJ2-1; TRBD1 aligns across 10 bases. The V segment lost 4 bases and the J segment 5 bases; nucleotides outside the gene matches: 6. The CDR3 is 15 amino acids. Germline V gives CDR1 SGHNT, CDR2 YYREEE (reference sequence). Here the CDR3 reads CASSTGQGGHNEQFF. CDR3 DNA sequence: TGTGCCAGCAGCACCGGACAGGGGGGGCACAATGAGCAGTTCTTC.